Presented here are 26 T cell receptor beta chains from one specimen sequenced in a study of CD8+ T cells in alopecia areata. In the case of five patients, the CD4+ cells were sorted into CD25+CD127- cells. Sequencing relied on a cDNA template that was reverse transcribed from extracted RNA. The protocol was immunoSEQ multiplex PCR, while the TCRdb copy is restricted to in-frame clones and leaves out a portion. The data show some 8,000 clones, just over 70% seen once. The source material was CD4+ Tregs sorted from blood. Source of these receptors: a human donor with alopecia areata.

The gene calls are TRBV27 and TRBJ1-2; possible D gene TRBD1, 5 bases. Germline CDR1 is MNHEY and CDR2 is SMNVEV (reference sequence). The CDR3 contains 14 residues. Trimming stripped 5 bases from V and 0 bases from J, with 10 bases between. The CDR3 protein is CASSATESNYGYTF. As DNA, the CDR3 is TGTGCCAGCAGTGCGACAGAGTCTAACTATGGCTACACCTTC.

The rearrangement uses TRBV15 and TRBJ2-7; 10 bases agree with TRBD2. The CDR3 length is 19 residues. The V gene end was trimmed by 1 base and the J gene end by 6 bases; junction bases not matched to a gene: 18. Looked up from germline, CDR1 is LNHNV and CDR2 is YYDKDF (reference sequence). The CDR3 coding sequence is TGTGCCACCAGCAGAGTTTTAATAGCGGGAGGCCTCAGCCCCCTCGAGCAGTACTTC. This gives the protein CATSRVLIAGGLSPLEQYF. The whole variable domain, remainder taken from reference TRBV15 and TRBJ2-7, is DAMVIQNPRYQVTQFGKPVTLSCSQTLNHNVMYWYQQKSSQAPKLLFHYYDKDFNNEADTPDNFQSRRPNTSFCFLDIRSPGLGDTAMYLCATSRVLIAGGLSPLEQYFGPGTRLTVT.

CDR3 nucleotide sequence: TGTGCCAGCAGTGTCGGTGGTTCCTACGAGCAGTACTTC. The encoded protein is CASSVGGSYEQYF. V is TRBV2 and J is TRBJ2-7; D not resolved. The CDR3 spans 13 residues. Germline V CDR1 and CDR2: SNHLY, FYNNEI. V shed 4 bases and J shed 1 base, with 8 bases lying between them.

This chain connects TRBV18 to TRBJ1-4; unclear D gene. The CDR3 extends over 14 amino acids. Germline loops: CDR1 KGHSH, CDR2 LQKENI. Trimming left V 4 bases short and J 7 bases short, with 13 bases between. In DNA form, the CDR3 reads TGTGCCAGCTCACAGTCACAGTCTGGTGAAAAACTGTTTTTT. Protein sequence: CASSQSQSGEKLFF.

The chain employs TRBV30 and TRBJ2-3, with 8 bases fitting TRBD1. The CDR3 loop spans 14 amino acids. The V and J ends lost 1 base and 4 bases, in that order; junction bases with no gene match: 4. Germline lookup yields CDR1 GTSNPN and CDR2 SVGIG (reference sequence). CDR3 loop: CAWSGQGIPDTQYF. In nucleotides, the CDR3 is TGTGCCTGGAGTGGACAGGGGATCCCAGATACGCAGTATTTT.

V and J are TRBV6-6 and TRBJ1-2, with no clear D. V was trimmed by 2 bases and J by 3 bases, leaving 4 bases between them. Germline V CDR1 and CDR2: MNHNY, SVGAGI (reference sequence). The CDR3 spans 12 residues. The CDR3 loop is CASSYQDYGYTF. In DNA, the CDR3 is TGTGCCAGCAGTTACCAGGACTATGGCTACACCTTC.

V is TRBV7-9 and J is TRBJ2-5; possible D gene TRBD1, 7 bases. Trimming took 7 bases from V and 5 from J, leaving 17 bases between them. This CDR3 is 14 amino acids long. In germline, CDR1 is SEHNR, CDR2 FQNEAQ (reference sequence). The CDR3 protein is CASTPGGRLETQYF. The CDR3 nucleotides are TGTGCCAGCACACCAGGGGGGCGCCTCGAGACCCAGTACTTC.

The chain is built from TRBV7-2 and TRBJ2-7, with D perhaps being TRBD1 or TRBD2 (5 bases each). The CDR3 runs 12 residues. Germline V gene data show CDR1 as SGHTA and CDR2 as FQGNSA. Trimming took off 8 bases at V and 6 bases at J, with 14 bases between the two ends. In DNA, the CDR3 is TGTGCCAGCGGACTTAGGGGTGGCGAGCAGTACTTC. Translated, it gives CASGLRGGEQYF.

This rearrangement joins TRBV6-5 to TRBJ2-3; D remains ambiguous. V was clipped by 8 bases and J by 0 bases, with 12 bases between them. CDR3 size: 14 residues. Germline V gene sequence: CDR1 MNHEY, CDR2 SVGAGI. For the CDR3, the DNA is TGTGCCAGCTCTACTCTGGTTAGCACAGATACGCAGTATTTT. Protein product: CASSTLVSTDTQYF.

J is TRBJ2-3 and V is TRBV7-3; 9 positions match TRBD2. This CDR3 comprises 14 residues. The V gene's germline CDR1 is SGHTA and CDR2 FQGTGA. V lost 4 bases to trimming and J lost 6 bases; unmatched junction nucleotides: 5. DNA for the CDR3: TGTGCCAGCAGCTCCGCGGGGGGGCTGGATACGCAGTATTTT. Translating gives CASSSAGGLDTQYF.

The V gene is TRBV28, the J gene TRBJ1-1, with TRBD1 matching over 9 bases. J lost 0 bases, V lost 9 bases, and 11 bases had no gene match. Germline CDR1 MDHEN, CDR2 SYDVKM. This CDR3 is 16 amino acids long. This CDR3 is CASITGGFVLNTEAFF. The CDR3, as DNA: TGTGCCAGTATAACAGGGGGCTTCGTGTTGAACACTGAAGCTTTCTTT.

The V call is TRBV11-2, the J call TRBJ2-5, with 12 bases matching TRBD1. After removal of 4 bases from V and 5 bases from J, the junction contained 8 bases not matched to a gene. This CDR3 region has 16 residues. CDR1 and CDR2 (germline): SGHAT, FQNNGV. CDR3 in DNA: TGTGCCAGCAGCTCCGCGGGACAGGGGGCTTTGGAGACCCAGTACTTC. Residues: CASSSAGQGALETQYF.

This sequence joins TRBV27 and TRBJ2-7, with D unresolved. The CDR3 has 11 residues. The V and J ends lost 6 bases and 7 bases respectively, with 10 bases between them. Germline values: CDR1 MNHEY, CDR2 SMNVEV (reference sequence). The CDR3 spells CASSQVWEQYF. The CDR3, as DNA: TGTGCCAGCAGCCAGGTCTGGGAGCAGTACTTC.

The chain combines TRBV20-1 with TRBJ2-7; TRBD1 matches at 7 bases. The CDR3 extends over 11 amino acids. Germline lookup yields CDR1 DFQATT and CDR2 SNEGSKA (reference sequence). Germline trimming cut 5 bases from V and 3 bases from J; bases unmatched to any gene: 1. CDR3 sequence (DNA): TGCAGTGCTCGGACAGGCTACGAGCAGTACTTC. This gives the protein CSARTGYEQYF.

This chain uses TRBV6-1 with TRBJ2-2; a weak D match, TRBD1 (6 bases). This CDR3 has 15 amino acids. The V end lost 5 bases, the J end lost 2 bases, and 12 bases lay between the germline ends. The germline CDR1 and CDR2 sequences are MNHNS and SASEGT. This CDR3 is CASSPRGRNTGELFF. The CDR3 bases are TGTGCCAGCAGTCCCAGGGGCCGTAACACCGGGGAGCTGTTTTTT.

This chain links TRBV10-2 with TRBJ2-3; 9 positions agree with TRBD1. CDR3 size: 14 residues. Losses at the gene ends were 8 bases for V and 3 bases for J; bases not matched to a gene: 6. Germline CDR1 is WSHSY and CDR2 is SAAADI. CDR3 sequence: CASGDRVDTDTQYF. In DNA, the CDR3 is TGCGCCAGCGGGGACAGGGTAGATACAGATACGCAGTATTTT.

The chain has TRBV30 and TRBJ2-7, with TRBD2 matching over 9 bases. The CDR3 has 14 residues. Germline V gene lookup returns CDR1 GTSNPN and CDR2 SVGIG (reference sequence). Trimming took 7 bases from V and 5 from J; bases not matched to a gene: 12. The CDR3 is CASTHGLAIHEQYF. CDR3 coding DNA: TGTGCCTCTACCCACGGACTAGCGATCCACGAGCAGTACTTC.

This rearrangement joins TRBV5-8 to TRBJ2-1; possibly TRBD2 for D (5 bases). The CDR3 runs to 11 residues. Trimming took 1 base from V and 9 from J, leaving 5 bases between them. Germline assignment: CDR1 SGHTS and CDR2 YDEGEE. The CDR3 DNA reads TGTGCCAGCAGCTTGAGCGGTGAGCAGTTCTTC. Encoded protein: CASSLSGEQFF.

The chain links TRBV9 to TRBJ1-4, with a tentative D call TRBD1 (5 bases). CDR3 size: 14 residues. Looked up from germline, CDR1 is SGDLS and CDR2 is YYNGEE. Trimming shortened V by 0 bases and J by 8 bases, and 11 bases separated the two germline ends. The CDR3 coding sequence is TGTGCCAGCAGCGTAGGCGGGGCGGGGGAAAAACTGTTTTTT. It specifies CASSVGGAGEKLFF.

This chain connects TRBV4-1 to TRBJ2-2, with TRBD2 matching over 11 bases. In germline, CDR1 is MGHRA, CDR2 YSYEKL. CDR3 length: 20 residues. V was clipped by 0 bases and J by 0 bases; unmatched bases: 9. Here the CDR3 reads CASSQDPSGRTWANTGELFF. CDR3 nucleotide sequence: TGCGCCAGCAGCCAAGATCCTAGCGGGAGGACCTGGGCGAACACCGGGGAGCTGTTTTTT.

This chain links TRBV7-9 with TRBJ2-7; D gene uncertain. The CDR3 length is 12 residues. Germline CDR1 is SEHNR and CDR2 is FQNEAQ (reference sequence). Trimming cost V 4 bases and J 2 bases, with 6 bases left between them. The CDR3 loop is CASSSFTYEQYF. CDR3 bases: TGTGCCAGCAGCTCCTTCACCTACGAGCAGTACTTC.

V gene TRBV15 combines with J gene TRBJ2-5, with 7 bases identical to TRBD2. Germline-derived CDR1 and CDR2 are LNHNV and YYDKDF (reference sequence). The CDR3 is made up of 18 amino acids. The ends lost 0 bases at V and 5 bases at J; junction bases unmatched: 15. The CDR3 DNA sequence: TGTGCCACCAGCAGAGATCGGAAAAGCGGGGTCCCCCGGGAGACCCAGTACTTC. Amino acid sequence: CATSRDRKSGVPRETQYF.

This chain joins TRBV14 and TRBJ2-7, with 8 positions matching TRBD1. There are 14 residues in the CDR3. CDR1 and CDR2 from the germline V gene are SGHDN and FVKESK. The junction had 7 bases not matched to a gene; V was cut back by 4 bases and J by 5 bases. The CDR3 nucleotides are TGTGCCAGCAGCCGATGGACAGGGTCCAACGAGCAGTACTTC. Translating gives CASSRWTGSNEQYF.

As DNA, the CDR3 is TGTGCCAGCAGTTACTCGATGACTGAAGCTTTCTTT. The encoded protein is CASSYSMTEAFF. The chain has TRBV6-6 and TRBJ1-1; no firm D call. The CDR3 runs 12 residues. Between the trimmed V and J ends, which lost 0 bases and 5 bases, there was a span of 4 bases. Germline lookup yields CDR1 MNHNY and CDR2 SVGAGI (reference sequence).

The rearrangement links TRBV4-1 to TRBJ2-3, with 11 bases fitting TRBD2. CDR1 and CDR2 (germline): MGHRA, YSYEKL. This CDR3 region has 18 residues. The V gene end was trimmed by 4 bases and the J gene end by 2 bases; junction bases not matched to a gene: 11. This CDR3 is CASSPDQELAGATDTQYF. The CDR3 DNA reads TGCGCCAGCAGCCCCGACCAAGAACTAGCGGGAGCCACAGATACGCAGTATTTT.

This sequence joins TRBV5-1 and TRBJ2-5; D is perhaps TRBD1 (6 bases). The V gene's germline CDR1 is SGHRS and CDR2 YFSETQ. Between the trimmed V and J ends, which lost 5 bases and 5 bases, there was a span of 13 bases. This CDR3 region has 13 residues. CDR3 in amino acids: CASRDRLSETQYF. The CDR3 DNA is TGCGCCAGCAGAGACAGGCTCTCTGAGACCCAGTACTTC.